These T cell receptor beta chains were read from a single sample in a study of metastatic and nonmetastatic thyroid tumors. TCRdb called clones again from the PCR reads with MiXCR. The sample holds around 23,000 clones; around 26% are singletons and the top ten take around 19%. The sample comprised blood. Receptor source: a male donor with papillary thyroid cancer or a benign thyroid nodule (not recorded which). Some clones in this sample may be carry-over from other donors' samples. CDR3s include the opening cysteine and the closing phenylalanine or tryptophan. Each record gives: D gene, V gene, J gene, CDR3 protein. D genes are given only for firm matches.

d_gene: TRBD2
v_gene: TRBV6-5
j_gene: TRBJ2-5
CDR3aa: CASSSPGLASETQYF

d_gene: TRBD1
v_gene: TRBV15
j_gene: TRBJ2-3
CDR3aa: CATQEGAGPDTQYF

d_gene: .
v_gene: TRBV20-1
j_gene: TRBJ2-3
CDR3aa: CSASRRGAPTDTQYF

d_gene: TRBD1
v_gene: TRBV6-1
j_gene: TRBJ1-1
CDR3aa: CASSRGRQGRNAEAFF

d_gene: .
v_gene: TRBV5-4
j_gene: TRBJ2-2
CDR3aa: CASGFSRASGELFF

d_gene: .
v_gene: TRBV10-3
j_gene: TRBJ2-1
CDR3aa: CAISPTQGHSSNEQFF

d_gene: .
v_gene: TRBV18
j_gene: TRBJ2-7
CDR3aa: CASSPTNPYYEQYF

d_gene: .
v_gene: TRBV9
j_gene: TRBJ2-1
CDR3aa: CASSGPGVYNEQFF

d_gene: .
v_gene: TRBV11-2
j_gene: TRBJ2-6
CDR3aa: CASSLSGANVLTF

d_gene: TRBD2
v_gene: TRBV6-2/TRBV6-3
j_gene: TRBJ2-3
CDR3aa: CASTSGKIDTQYF

d_gene: .
v_gene: TRBV2
j_gene: TRBJ1-1
CDR3aa: CASSGGLGLTEAFF

d_gene: .
v_gene: TRBV5-1
j_gene: TRBJ2-3
CDR3aa: CAISLGVPTDTRYF

d_gene: .
v_gene: TRBV9
j_gene: TRBJ2-7
CDR3aa: CASSVSPNREYEQYF

d_gene: .
v_gene: TRBV6-1
j_gene: TRBJ2-3
CDR3aa: CASGGAGGLHTDTQCF

d_gene: .
v_gene: TRBV20-1
j_gene: TRBJ2-3
CDR3aa: CSAIRLGDTQYF

d_gene: .
v_gene: TRBV7-9
j_gene: TRBJ2-1
CDR3aa: CASSPFSWDEQFF

d_gene: .
v_gene: TRBV15
j_gene: TRBJ1-5
CDR3aa: CATSREADSNQPQHF

d_gene: TRBD2
v_gene: TRBV11-2
j_gene: TRBJ2-1
CDR3aa: CASSLDYASGNEQFF

d_gene: .
v_gene: TRBV12-3/TRBV12-4
j_gene: TRBJ1-1
CDR3aa: CASMGGTEAFF

d_gene: .
v_gene: TRBV11-1
j_gene: TRBJ2-1
CDR3aa: CASSLMGSSYNDQFF

d_gene: .
v_gene: TRBV7-9
j_gene: TRBJ1-6
CDR3aa: CARSLGQSPNSPLHF

d_gene: .
v_gene: TRBV10-3
j_gene: TRBJ2-7
CDR3aa: CAITRQRATGSYEQYF

d_gene: TRBD2
v_gene: TRBV18
j_gene: TRBJ2-1
CDR3aa: CARSPLAGGGNEQFF

d_gene: .
v_gene: TRBV13
j_gene: TRBJ1-2
CDR3aa: CASSLERGASGYTF

d_gene: TRBD1
v_gene: TRBV20-1
j_gene: TRBJ1-6
CDR3aa: CSARATGQPYNSPLHF

d_gene: TRBD2
v_gene: TRBV20-1
j_gene: TRBJ2-7
CDR3aa: CSAPVSGVGEQYF

d_gene: .
v_gene: TRBV7-9
j_gene: TRBJ1-2
CDR3aa: CASSFSIDGYTF

d_gene: .
v_gene: TRBV9
j_gene: TRBJ1-5
CDR3aa: CASSAAGVSNQPQHF

d_gene: .
v_gene: TRBV6-2/TRBV6-3
j_gene: TRBJ1-2
CDR3aa: CASSLQGDYGYTF

d_gene: TRBD2
v_gene: TRBV15
j_gene: TRBJ2-3
CDR3aa: CATSRGSGLAGTTDTQYF

d_gene: TRBD1
v_gene: TRBV5-4
j_gene: TRBJ2-7
CDR3aa: CASSFETGYEQYF

d_gene: .
v_gene: TRBV5-6
j_gene: TRBJ1-2
CDR3aa: CASSGDGLFYGYTF

d_gene: TRBD1
v_gene: TRBV28
j_gene: TRBJ1-2
CDR3aa: CATSLLQGARIYYGYTF

d_gene: .
v_gene: TRBV11-2
j_gene: TRBJ2-1
CDR3aa: CASSLPRGHREQFF

d_gene: .
v_gene: TRBV18
j_gene: TRBJ2-3
CDR3aa: CASSTTVTDTQYF

d_gene: .
v_gene: TRBV7-7
j_gene: TRBJ2-1
CDR3aa: CVSSLWVYNEQFF

d_gene: TRBD2
v_gene: TRBV9
j_gene: TRBJ2-1
CDR3aa: CASSVGGSGNEQFF

d_gene: .
v_gene: TRBV6-1
j_gene: TRBJ2-7
CDR3aa: CASSSISGEQYF

d_gene: TRBD1
v_gene: TRBV14
j_gene: TRBJ1-2
CDR3aa: CASSQVAGQSYGYTF

d_gene: TRBD1
v_gene: TRBV7-9
j_gene: TRBJ1-2
CDR3aa: CASSPGGYGYTF

d_gene: .
v_gene: TRBV2
j_gene: TRBJ1-2
CDR3aa: CASSEAAGDYGYTF

d_gene: .
v_gene: TRBV6-6
j_gene: TRBJ2-3
CDR3aa: CASSYQGRTDTQYF

d_gene: .
v_gene: TRBV29-1
j_gene: TRBJ2-1
CDR3aa: CSVSLPSRAVNEQFF

d_gene: .
v_gene: TRBV28
j_gene: TRBJ1-5
CDR3aa: CASRGPHAGGQPQHF

d_gene: .
v_gene: TRBV19
j_gene: TRBJ2-2
CDR3aa: CASSSPTGELFF

d_gene: .
v_gene: TRBV6-2/TRBV6-3
j_gene: TRBJ2-7
CDR3aa: CASTGSYEQYF

d_gene: .
v_gene: TRBV6-1
j_gene: TRBJ2-1
CDR3aa: CASSELKVGSFNEQFF

d_gene: .
v_gene: TRBV7-3
j_gene: TRBJ2-1
CDR3aa: CASSFTQLSSYNEQFF

d_gene: TRBD2
v_gene: TRBV27
j_gene: TRBJ2-7
CDR3aa: CASSAQFTSAEQYF

d_gene: TRBD1
v_gene: TRBV20-1
j_gene: TRBJ2-1
CDR3aa: CSARDYRGLGEQFF

d_gene: TRBD2
v_gene: TRBV7-3
j_gene: TRBJ2-2
CDR3aa: CASSMTSQGSGELFF

d_gene: .
v_gene: TRBV6-1
j_gene: TRBJ2-7
CDR3aa: CASSEEDTLPYYEQYF

d_gene: TRBD1
v_gene: TRBV11-2
j_gene: TRBJ1-5
CDR3aa: CASSPRQGANYQPQHF

d_gene: .
v_gene: TRBV19
j_gene: TRBJ2-1
CDR3aa: CASSPRQIYNEQFF

d_gene: TRBD2
v_gene: TRBV12-3/TRBV12-4
j_gene: TRBJ2-3
CDR3aa: CASRRSQRELDTQYF